This T cell receptor beta chain was recovered during a study of OX40 agonist ivuxolimab in advanced cancers. A word on this clone: Its antigen is as yet unknown.

Trimming took off 2 bases at V and 7 bases at J, with 12 bases between the two ends. CDR1 and CDR2 from the germline V gene are SGHRS and YFSETQ. The CDR3 contains 13 residues. Study-wide points: At 0.1 to 3.0 mg/kg and by week 6, CD4+ and CD8+ T cells in the blood had expanded clonally.

Produced via immunoSEQ multiplex PCR; TCRdb's table is partial and in-frame only. Altogether 9,000 to 10,000 clones are present, roughly 70% being singletons, with the ten largest covering about 27%. Material: CD4+ or CD8+ T cells sorted from blood, obtained in a trial of the OX40 agonist ivuxolimab. The rearrangement uses TRBV5-1 and TRBJ1-1, with D uncertain. The origin of this receptor is an adult with an advanced solid tumor such as melanoma, head and neck, liver or kidney cancer. The CDR3 loop reads CASSFGSRDEAFF. In DNA form, the CDR3 reads TGCGCCAGCAGCTTCGGGTCAAGAGATGAAGCTTTCTTT.